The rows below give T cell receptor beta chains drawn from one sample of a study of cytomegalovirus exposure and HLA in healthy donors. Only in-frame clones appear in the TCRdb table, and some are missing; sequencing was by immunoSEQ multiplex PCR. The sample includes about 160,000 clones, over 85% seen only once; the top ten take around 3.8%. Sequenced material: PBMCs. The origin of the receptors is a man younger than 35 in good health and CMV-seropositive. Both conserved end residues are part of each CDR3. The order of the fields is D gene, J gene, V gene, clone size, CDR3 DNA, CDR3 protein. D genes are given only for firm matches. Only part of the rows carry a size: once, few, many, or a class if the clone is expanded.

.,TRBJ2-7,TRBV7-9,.,TGTGCCAGCAGCTCCGGACTTACCTACGAGCAGTACTTC,CASSSGLTYEQYF
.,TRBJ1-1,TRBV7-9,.,TGTGCCAGCAGCTTAGATGGGGGGAGGCAAAACACTGAAGCTTTCTTT,CASSLDGGRQNTEAFF
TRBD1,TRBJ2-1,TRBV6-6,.,TGTGCCAGCACCCCGGACAGGGCAAATGAGCAGTTCTTC,CASTPDRANEQFF
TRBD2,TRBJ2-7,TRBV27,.,TGTGCCAGCAGTTTACGAGCGGGAGGGTACGAGCAGTACTTC,CASSLRAGGYEQYF
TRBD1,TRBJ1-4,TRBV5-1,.,TGCGCCAGCAGCTTAGTAGGGGGCGAGAATGAAAAACTGTTTTTT,CASSLVGGENEKLFF
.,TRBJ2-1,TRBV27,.,TGTGCCAGCAACTCTCTTGGGGGGAGGAATGAGCAGTTCTTC,CASNSLGGRNEQFF
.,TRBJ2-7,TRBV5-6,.,TGTGCCAGCAGCTTAACGGGTGACTATTACGAGCAGTACTTC,CASSLTGDYYEQYF
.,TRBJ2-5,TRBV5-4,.,TGTGCCAGCAGCTTGGCGGGAGAGCGGCTATCAGAAGAGACCCAGTACTTC,CASSLAGERLSEETQYF
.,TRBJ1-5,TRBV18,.,TGTGCCAGCTCACCCCCGGGACAAGGCAATCAGCCCCAGCATTTT,CASSPPGQGNQPQHF
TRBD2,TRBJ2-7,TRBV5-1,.,TGCGCCAGCAGCTCCTCGGCGGGAGGTTCCTACGAGCAGTACTTC,CASSSSAGGSYEQYF
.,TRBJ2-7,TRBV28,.,TGTGCCAGCAAAACTAGCATGGCCTACGAGCAGTACTTC,CASKTSMAYEQYF
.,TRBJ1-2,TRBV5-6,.,TGTGCCAGCAGCTTGGGCAGGGGCCGCTACACCTTC,CASSLGRGRYTF
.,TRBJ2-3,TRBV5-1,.,TGCGCCAGCAGCTTGTTGGCAGGGAGCACAGATACGCAGTATTTT,CASSLLAGSTDTQYF
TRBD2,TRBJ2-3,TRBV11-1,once,TGTGCCAGCAGCTTATCGTGGACTAGCGGGAGGAGAGATACGCAGTATTTT,CASSLSWTSGRRDTQYF
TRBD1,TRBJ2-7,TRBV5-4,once,TGTGCCAGCAGCTTTCCCGGGACAGGGGGGCGCGAGCAGTACTTC,CASSFPGTGGREQYF
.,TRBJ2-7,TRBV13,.,TGTGCCAGCAGCTTAGGAGTCTACCGGGAGACCTACGAGCAGTACTTC,CASSLGVYRETYEQYF
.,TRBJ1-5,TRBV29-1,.,TGCAGCGTTGTGTCAGGCAATCAGCCCCAGCATTTT,CSVVSGNQPQHF
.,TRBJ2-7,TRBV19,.,TGTGCCAGTAGTGGGAGGAGTCCATCAAACTACGAGCAGTACTTC,CASSGRSPSNYEQYF
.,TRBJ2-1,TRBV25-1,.,TGTGCCACCTCGGGCGTGGGAGTTGGTAATGAGCAGTTCTTC,CATSGVGVGNEQFF
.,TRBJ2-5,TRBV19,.,TGTGCCAGTAGGCCAGGGTGGCAAGAGACCCAGTACTTC,CASRPGWQETQYF
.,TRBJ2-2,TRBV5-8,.,TGTGCCAGCAGCCCCGGGCGGCTAGCGAGGACCGGGGAGCTGTTTTTT,CASSPGRLARTGELFF
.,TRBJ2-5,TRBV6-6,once,TGTGCCAGCAGTCCCCGAGGCAGTCGGCGGGAGACCCAGTACTTC,CASSPRGSRRETQYF
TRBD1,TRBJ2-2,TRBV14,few,TGTGCCAGCAGCCAAGATTTCGGGACAGCGACAAACACCGGGGAGCTGTTTTTT,CASSQDFGTATNTGELFF
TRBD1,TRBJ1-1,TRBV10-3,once,TGTGCCATCAGGGGGGCGGGACAGACCAACACTGAAGCTTTCTTT,CAIRGAGQTNTEAFF
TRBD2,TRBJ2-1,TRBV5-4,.,TGTGCCAGCAGCTTGGGGACTAGCTACGAGCAGTTCTTC,CASSLGTSYEQFF
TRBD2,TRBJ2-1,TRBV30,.,TGTGCCTTGGTGCAGATAGCGGGATACAATGAGCAGTTCTTC,CALVQIAGYNEQFF